A single T cell receptor (beta chain) is shown here with its context. Duplicate approximately 150,000-cell vials of sorted CD8+ T cells per subset supplied the RNA. Production of TCR beta libraries used UMI-labeled 5' RACE as the method. TCRdb re-called the 5' RACE reads and catalogs CDR3 proteins one per entry, DNA excluded. This table holds 9,000 to 15,000 distinct CDR3 sequences. This entry comes from a study of human CD8 memory T cell subsets. The CDR3 loop spans 13 amino acids. In germline, CDR1 is MNHNS, CDR2 SASEGT. Sample: CD8+ T cells from PBMCs. This TCR was sampled from a human donor in good health. This chain connects TRBV6-1 to TRBJ2-4. This chain's CDR3 is CASSEGGANIQYF.